This T cell receptor beta chain was profiled in a study of shared clonotypes between healthy human individuals. This table comes from immunoSEQ multiplex PCR, and its TCRdb copy is limited to in-frame clones, with some not included. The sample lists over 850,000 clones, 75% to 85% seen once, with roughly 0.55% in the top ten. Findings of the study overall: Approximately 4.5% was the fraction of naive CD4 clonotypes found shared across several donors.

V dropped 3 bases and J dropped 4; count of bases not matched to a gene: 4. The length of the CDR3 is 15 residues. Germline CDR1 reads MGHDK; CDR2 reads SYGVNS. This clone was detected a few times. Its antigen is unknown. This sequence joins TRBV25-1 and TRBJ2-3, with TRBD1 identical over 10 bases. This TCR was recovered from a man younger than 35 in good health. Some clones in this sample may be carry-over from other donors' samples. What was sequenced was memory CD4+ T cells from PBMCs. Subset specified: CD45RA-negative fraction. The CDR3 sequence: CASSDSGTGADTQYF. The CDR3 nucleotides read TGTGCCAGCAGTGATTCCGGGACAGGGGCAGATACGCAGTATTTT.